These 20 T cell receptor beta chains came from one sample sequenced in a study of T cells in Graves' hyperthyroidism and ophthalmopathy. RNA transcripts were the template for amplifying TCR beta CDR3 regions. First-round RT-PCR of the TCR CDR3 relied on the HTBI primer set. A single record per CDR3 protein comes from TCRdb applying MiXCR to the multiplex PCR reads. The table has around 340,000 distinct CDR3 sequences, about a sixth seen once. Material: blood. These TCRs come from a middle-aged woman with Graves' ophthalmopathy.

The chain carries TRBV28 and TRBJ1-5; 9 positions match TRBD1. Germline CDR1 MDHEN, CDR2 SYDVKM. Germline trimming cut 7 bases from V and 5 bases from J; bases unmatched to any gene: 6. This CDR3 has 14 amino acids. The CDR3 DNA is TGTGCCAGCACGGGGACAGGGTCCCATCAGCCCCAGCATTTT. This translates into CASTGTGSHQPQHF.

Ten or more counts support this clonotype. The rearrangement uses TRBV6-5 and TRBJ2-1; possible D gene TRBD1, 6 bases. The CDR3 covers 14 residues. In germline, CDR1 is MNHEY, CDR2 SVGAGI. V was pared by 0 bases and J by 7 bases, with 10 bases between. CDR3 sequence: CASSYSLTGNEQFF. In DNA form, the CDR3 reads TGTGCCAGCAGTTACTCCCTTACAGGGAATGAGCAGTTCTTC.

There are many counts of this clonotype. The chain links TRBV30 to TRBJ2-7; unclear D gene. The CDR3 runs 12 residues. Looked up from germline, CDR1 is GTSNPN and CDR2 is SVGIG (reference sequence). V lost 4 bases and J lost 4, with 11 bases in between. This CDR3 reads CAWTKGEYEQYF. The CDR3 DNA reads TGTGCCTGGACTAAAGGCGAGTACGAGCAGTACTTC. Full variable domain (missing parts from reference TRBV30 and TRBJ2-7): SQTIHQWPATLVQPVGSPLSLECTVEGTSNPNLYWYRQAAGRGLQLLFYSVGIGQISSEVPQNLSASRPQDRQFILSSKKLLLSDSGFYLCAWTKGEYEQYFGPGTRLTVT.

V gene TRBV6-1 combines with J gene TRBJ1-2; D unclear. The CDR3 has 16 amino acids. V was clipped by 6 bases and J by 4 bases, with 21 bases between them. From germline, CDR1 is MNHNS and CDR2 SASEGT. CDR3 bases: TGTGCCAGCAGATCATCGTTAAACTCCGGAGGCTATGGCTACACCTTC. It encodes CASRSSLNSGGYGYTF.

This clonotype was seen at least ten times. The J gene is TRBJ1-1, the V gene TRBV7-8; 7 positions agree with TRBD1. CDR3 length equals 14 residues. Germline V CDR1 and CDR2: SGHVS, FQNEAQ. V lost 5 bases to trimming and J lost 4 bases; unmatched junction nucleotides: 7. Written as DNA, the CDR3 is TGTGCCAGCAGCCCGAGGACAGGCCGCACTGAAGCTTTCTTT. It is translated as CASSPRTGRTEAFF. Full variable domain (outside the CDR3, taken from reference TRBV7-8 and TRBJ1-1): GAGVSQSPRYKVAKRGQDVALRCDPISGHVSLFWYQQALGQGPEFLTYFQNEAQLDKSGLPSDRFFAERPEGSVSTLKIQRTQQEDSAVYLCASSPRTGRTEAFFGQGTRLTVV.

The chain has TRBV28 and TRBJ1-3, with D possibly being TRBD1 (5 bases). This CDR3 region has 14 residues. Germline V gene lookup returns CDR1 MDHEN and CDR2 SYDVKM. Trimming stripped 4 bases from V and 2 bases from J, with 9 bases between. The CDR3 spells CASSSSGAGNTIYF. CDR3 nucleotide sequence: TGTGCCAGCAGTTCCTCGGGGGCTGGAAACACCATATATTTT.

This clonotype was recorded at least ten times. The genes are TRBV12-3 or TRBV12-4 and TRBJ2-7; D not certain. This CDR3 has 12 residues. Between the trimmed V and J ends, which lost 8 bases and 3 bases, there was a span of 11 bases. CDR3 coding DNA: TGTGCCAGCGGAAGTGGGAACTACGAGCAGTACTTC. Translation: CASGSGNYEQYF.

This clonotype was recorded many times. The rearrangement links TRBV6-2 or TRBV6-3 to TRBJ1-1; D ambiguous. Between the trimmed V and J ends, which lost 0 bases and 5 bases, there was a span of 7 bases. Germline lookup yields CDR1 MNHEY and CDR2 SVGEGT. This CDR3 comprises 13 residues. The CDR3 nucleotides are TGTGCCAGCAGTTACTCAGGGATGACTGAAGCTTTCTTT. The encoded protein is CASSYSGMTEAFF.

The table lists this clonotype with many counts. CDR3 coding DNA: TGTGCCAGCAGCGTGGGAGGACAGGGATGGAACACTGAAGCTTTCTTT. Its translation is CASSVGGQGWNTEAFF. This chain joins TRBV5-4 and TRBJ1-1; TRBD1 matches at 8 bases. The CDR3 totals 16 residues. V was pared by 4 bases and J by 1 base, with 9 bases of the junction left unmatched. Germline CDR1 is SGHNT and CDR2 is YYREEE (reference sequence). Full variable domain (missing parts from reference TRBV5-4 and TRBJ1-1): ETGVTQSPTHLIKTRGQQVTLRCSSQSGHNTVSWYQQALGQGPQFIFQYYREEENGRGNFPPRFSGLQFPNYSSELNVNALELDDSALYLCASSVGGQGWNTEAFFGQGTRLTVV.

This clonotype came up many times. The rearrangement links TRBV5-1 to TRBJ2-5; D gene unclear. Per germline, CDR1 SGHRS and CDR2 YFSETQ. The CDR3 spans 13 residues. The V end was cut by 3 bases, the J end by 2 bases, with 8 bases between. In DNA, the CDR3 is TGCGCCAGCAGCTCCCACGGGCAAGAGACCCAGTACTTC. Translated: CASSSHGQETQYF.

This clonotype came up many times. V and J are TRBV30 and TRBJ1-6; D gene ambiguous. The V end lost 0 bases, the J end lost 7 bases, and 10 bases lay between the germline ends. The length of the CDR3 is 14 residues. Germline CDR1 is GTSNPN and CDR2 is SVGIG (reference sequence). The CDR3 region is CAWSVLAENSPLHF. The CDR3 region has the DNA TGTGCCTGGAGTGTACTGGCCGAGAATTCACCCCTCCACTTT.

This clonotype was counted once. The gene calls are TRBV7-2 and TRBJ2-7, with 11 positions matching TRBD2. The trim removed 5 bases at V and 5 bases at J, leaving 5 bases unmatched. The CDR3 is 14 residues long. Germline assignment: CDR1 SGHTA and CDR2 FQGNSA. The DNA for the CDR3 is TGTGCCAGCAGCCAGACTAGCGGGATCCACGAGCAGTACTTC. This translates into CASSQTSGIHEQYF.

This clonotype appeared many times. The chain's CDR3 is CASSPTLLSWETQYF. As DNA, the CDR3 is TGTGCCAGCAGCCCCACACTATTAAGCTGGGAGACCCAGTACTTC. The chain is built from TRBV7-6 and TRBJ2-5; no definite D call. The V gene lost 5 bases and the J gene lost 5 bases, with 18 bases spanning the gap. Germline assignment: CDR1 SGHVS and CDR2 FNYEAQ. The CDR3 is made up of 15 amino acids.

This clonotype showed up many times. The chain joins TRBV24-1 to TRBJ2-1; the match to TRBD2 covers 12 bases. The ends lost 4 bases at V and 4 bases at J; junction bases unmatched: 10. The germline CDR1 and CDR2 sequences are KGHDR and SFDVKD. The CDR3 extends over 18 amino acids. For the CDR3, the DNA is TGTGCCACCAGTGACCGCTTAACCGGGACTAGCGGGTACAATGAGCAGTTCTTC. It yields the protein CATSDRLTGTSGYNEQFF.

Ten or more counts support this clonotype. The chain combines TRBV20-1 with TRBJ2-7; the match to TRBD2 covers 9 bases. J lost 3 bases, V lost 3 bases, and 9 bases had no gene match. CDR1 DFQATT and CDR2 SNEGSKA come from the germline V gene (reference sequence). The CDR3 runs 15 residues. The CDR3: CSASSSGSADYEQYF. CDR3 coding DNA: TGCAGTGCTAGTAGTAGCGGGAGTGCCGACTACGAGCAGTACTTC.

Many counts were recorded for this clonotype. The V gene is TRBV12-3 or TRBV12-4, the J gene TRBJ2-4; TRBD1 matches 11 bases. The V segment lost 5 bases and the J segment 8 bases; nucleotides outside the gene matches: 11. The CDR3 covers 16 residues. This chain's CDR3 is CASSPRTGGSVYIQYF. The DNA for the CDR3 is TGTGCCAGCAGTCCAAGGACAGGGGGCTCTGTGTACATTCAGTACTTC.

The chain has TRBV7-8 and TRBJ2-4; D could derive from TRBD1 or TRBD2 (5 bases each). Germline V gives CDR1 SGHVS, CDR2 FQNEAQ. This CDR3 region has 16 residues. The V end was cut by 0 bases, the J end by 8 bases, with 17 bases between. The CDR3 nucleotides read TGTGCCAGCAGCTTAGCAGCGCCTAGCCGGGGCTACATTCAGTACTTC. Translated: CASSLAAPSRGYIQYF.

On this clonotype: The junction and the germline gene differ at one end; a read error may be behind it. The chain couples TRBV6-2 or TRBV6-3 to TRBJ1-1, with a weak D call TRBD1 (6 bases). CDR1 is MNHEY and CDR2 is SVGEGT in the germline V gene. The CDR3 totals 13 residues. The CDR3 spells CASSRTGTPEACF. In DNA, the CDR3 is TGTGCCAGCAGTCGAACCGGGACACCTGAAGCTTGCTTT.

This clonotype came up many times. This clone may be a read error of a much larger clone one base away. The DNA for the CDR3 is TGTGCCAGCAGCGCAGACAGGGGGATCTGGGGCTACACCTTC. Its protein is CASSADRGIWGYTF. The J gene is TRBJ1-2, the V gene TRBV11-2, with TRBD1 matching over 9 bases. CDR1 is SGHAT, CDR2 FQNNGV, per germline. Unmatched junction bases numbered 9, after V lost 5 bases and J lost 8 bases. There are 14 residues in the CDR3.

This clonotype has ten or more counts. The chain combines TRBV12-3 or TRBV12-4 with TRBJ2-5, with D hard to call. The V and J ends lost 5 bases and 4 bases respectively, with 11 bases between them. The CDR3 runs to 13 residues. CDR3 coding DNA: TGTGCCAGCAGTACTTATGTGTTAGAGACCCAGTACTTC. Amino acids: CASSTYVLETQYF.